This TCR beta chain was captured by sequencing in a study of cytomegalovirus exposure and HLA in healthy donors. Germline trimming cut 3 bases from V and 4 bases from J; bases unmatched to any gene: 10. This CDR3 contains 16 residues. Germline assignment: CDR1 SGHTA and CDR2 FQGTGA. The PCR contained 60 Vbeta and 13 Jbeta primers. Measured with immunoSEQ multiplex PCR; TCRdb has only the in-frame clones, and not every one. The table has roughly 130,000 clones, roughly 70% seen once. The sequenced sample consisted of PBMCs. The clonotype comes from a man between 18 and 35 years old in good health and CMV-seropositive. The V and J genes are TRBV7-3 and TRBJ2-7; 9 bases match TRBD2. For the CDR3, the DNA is TGTGCCAGCAGCTTGGATGCCGGGACTAGCCGGTACGAGCAGTACTTC. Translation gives CASSLDAGTSRYEQYF.